This entry features one TCR beta chain sequence. No antigen is known for it. The sample is drawn from a study of CD8 T cells in ankylosing spondylitis. Broader study findings: Ankylosing spondylitis blood appeared to carry a characteristic TCR beta motif of seven to nine highly homologous variants. Disease-linked clones bore a CD8+ phenotype and were relatively rare in peripheral blood.

In germline, CDR1 is MNHNS, CDR2 SASEGT. The CDR3 has 14 amino acids. Trimming pared 8 bases from V and 8 bases from J, leaving 21 bases between. Quantitative 5'-RACE was performed with molecular barcodes, and it yielded the TCR beta libraries. TCRdb re-analysed the 5' RACE reads in MiXCR, keeping a single row per CDR3 protein. The data contain 650,000 to 800,000 distinct CDR3 sequences, around 20% of them singletons. Source material: blood, either unsorted or a sorted T cell fraction (not recorded which). V and J are TRBV6-1 and TRBJ1-2; D gene uncertain. The source is a male donor with ankylosing spondylitis. The CDR3 is CASVAQIGVGGYTF. The DNA of the CDR3 is TGTGCCAGCGTGGCCCAGATTGGAGTTGGGGGCTACACCTTC.